This TCR beta chain was identified in a study of T cells after yellow fever vaccination. Study observations and caveats: Subsequent to the booster, the majority of primary-vaccination clones reappeared (around 96% CD4, around 85% CD8).

The CDR3 is 17 residues long. J gave up 7 bases and V 0 bases, and 8 bases lay outside the gene matches. CDR1 SGHRS and CDR2 YFSETQ come from the germline V gene. This clonotype occurred many times. Its target is not known. A process of 5'RACE template switching, which added a universal primer site and UMIs, was used to make TCR cDNA. TCRdb reanalysed the 5' RACE reads using MiXCR and keeps one entry per CDR3 protein. The table records 170,000 or so distinct CDR3 sequences, approximately 6.2% of them present only once. The chain couples TRBV5-1 to TRBJ1-6, with 9 bases fitting TRBD1. The source material was CD4+ T cells sorted from PBMCs, sampled on the day of the first yellow fever vaccination. The sequence was collected from a man younger than 35 who received the YFV17D yellow fever vaccine. The CDR3 loop is CASSLAPATGGNSPLHF. The DNA for the CDR3 is TGCGCCAGCAGCTTGGCACCCGCGACAGGGGGAAATTCACCCCTCCACTTT.